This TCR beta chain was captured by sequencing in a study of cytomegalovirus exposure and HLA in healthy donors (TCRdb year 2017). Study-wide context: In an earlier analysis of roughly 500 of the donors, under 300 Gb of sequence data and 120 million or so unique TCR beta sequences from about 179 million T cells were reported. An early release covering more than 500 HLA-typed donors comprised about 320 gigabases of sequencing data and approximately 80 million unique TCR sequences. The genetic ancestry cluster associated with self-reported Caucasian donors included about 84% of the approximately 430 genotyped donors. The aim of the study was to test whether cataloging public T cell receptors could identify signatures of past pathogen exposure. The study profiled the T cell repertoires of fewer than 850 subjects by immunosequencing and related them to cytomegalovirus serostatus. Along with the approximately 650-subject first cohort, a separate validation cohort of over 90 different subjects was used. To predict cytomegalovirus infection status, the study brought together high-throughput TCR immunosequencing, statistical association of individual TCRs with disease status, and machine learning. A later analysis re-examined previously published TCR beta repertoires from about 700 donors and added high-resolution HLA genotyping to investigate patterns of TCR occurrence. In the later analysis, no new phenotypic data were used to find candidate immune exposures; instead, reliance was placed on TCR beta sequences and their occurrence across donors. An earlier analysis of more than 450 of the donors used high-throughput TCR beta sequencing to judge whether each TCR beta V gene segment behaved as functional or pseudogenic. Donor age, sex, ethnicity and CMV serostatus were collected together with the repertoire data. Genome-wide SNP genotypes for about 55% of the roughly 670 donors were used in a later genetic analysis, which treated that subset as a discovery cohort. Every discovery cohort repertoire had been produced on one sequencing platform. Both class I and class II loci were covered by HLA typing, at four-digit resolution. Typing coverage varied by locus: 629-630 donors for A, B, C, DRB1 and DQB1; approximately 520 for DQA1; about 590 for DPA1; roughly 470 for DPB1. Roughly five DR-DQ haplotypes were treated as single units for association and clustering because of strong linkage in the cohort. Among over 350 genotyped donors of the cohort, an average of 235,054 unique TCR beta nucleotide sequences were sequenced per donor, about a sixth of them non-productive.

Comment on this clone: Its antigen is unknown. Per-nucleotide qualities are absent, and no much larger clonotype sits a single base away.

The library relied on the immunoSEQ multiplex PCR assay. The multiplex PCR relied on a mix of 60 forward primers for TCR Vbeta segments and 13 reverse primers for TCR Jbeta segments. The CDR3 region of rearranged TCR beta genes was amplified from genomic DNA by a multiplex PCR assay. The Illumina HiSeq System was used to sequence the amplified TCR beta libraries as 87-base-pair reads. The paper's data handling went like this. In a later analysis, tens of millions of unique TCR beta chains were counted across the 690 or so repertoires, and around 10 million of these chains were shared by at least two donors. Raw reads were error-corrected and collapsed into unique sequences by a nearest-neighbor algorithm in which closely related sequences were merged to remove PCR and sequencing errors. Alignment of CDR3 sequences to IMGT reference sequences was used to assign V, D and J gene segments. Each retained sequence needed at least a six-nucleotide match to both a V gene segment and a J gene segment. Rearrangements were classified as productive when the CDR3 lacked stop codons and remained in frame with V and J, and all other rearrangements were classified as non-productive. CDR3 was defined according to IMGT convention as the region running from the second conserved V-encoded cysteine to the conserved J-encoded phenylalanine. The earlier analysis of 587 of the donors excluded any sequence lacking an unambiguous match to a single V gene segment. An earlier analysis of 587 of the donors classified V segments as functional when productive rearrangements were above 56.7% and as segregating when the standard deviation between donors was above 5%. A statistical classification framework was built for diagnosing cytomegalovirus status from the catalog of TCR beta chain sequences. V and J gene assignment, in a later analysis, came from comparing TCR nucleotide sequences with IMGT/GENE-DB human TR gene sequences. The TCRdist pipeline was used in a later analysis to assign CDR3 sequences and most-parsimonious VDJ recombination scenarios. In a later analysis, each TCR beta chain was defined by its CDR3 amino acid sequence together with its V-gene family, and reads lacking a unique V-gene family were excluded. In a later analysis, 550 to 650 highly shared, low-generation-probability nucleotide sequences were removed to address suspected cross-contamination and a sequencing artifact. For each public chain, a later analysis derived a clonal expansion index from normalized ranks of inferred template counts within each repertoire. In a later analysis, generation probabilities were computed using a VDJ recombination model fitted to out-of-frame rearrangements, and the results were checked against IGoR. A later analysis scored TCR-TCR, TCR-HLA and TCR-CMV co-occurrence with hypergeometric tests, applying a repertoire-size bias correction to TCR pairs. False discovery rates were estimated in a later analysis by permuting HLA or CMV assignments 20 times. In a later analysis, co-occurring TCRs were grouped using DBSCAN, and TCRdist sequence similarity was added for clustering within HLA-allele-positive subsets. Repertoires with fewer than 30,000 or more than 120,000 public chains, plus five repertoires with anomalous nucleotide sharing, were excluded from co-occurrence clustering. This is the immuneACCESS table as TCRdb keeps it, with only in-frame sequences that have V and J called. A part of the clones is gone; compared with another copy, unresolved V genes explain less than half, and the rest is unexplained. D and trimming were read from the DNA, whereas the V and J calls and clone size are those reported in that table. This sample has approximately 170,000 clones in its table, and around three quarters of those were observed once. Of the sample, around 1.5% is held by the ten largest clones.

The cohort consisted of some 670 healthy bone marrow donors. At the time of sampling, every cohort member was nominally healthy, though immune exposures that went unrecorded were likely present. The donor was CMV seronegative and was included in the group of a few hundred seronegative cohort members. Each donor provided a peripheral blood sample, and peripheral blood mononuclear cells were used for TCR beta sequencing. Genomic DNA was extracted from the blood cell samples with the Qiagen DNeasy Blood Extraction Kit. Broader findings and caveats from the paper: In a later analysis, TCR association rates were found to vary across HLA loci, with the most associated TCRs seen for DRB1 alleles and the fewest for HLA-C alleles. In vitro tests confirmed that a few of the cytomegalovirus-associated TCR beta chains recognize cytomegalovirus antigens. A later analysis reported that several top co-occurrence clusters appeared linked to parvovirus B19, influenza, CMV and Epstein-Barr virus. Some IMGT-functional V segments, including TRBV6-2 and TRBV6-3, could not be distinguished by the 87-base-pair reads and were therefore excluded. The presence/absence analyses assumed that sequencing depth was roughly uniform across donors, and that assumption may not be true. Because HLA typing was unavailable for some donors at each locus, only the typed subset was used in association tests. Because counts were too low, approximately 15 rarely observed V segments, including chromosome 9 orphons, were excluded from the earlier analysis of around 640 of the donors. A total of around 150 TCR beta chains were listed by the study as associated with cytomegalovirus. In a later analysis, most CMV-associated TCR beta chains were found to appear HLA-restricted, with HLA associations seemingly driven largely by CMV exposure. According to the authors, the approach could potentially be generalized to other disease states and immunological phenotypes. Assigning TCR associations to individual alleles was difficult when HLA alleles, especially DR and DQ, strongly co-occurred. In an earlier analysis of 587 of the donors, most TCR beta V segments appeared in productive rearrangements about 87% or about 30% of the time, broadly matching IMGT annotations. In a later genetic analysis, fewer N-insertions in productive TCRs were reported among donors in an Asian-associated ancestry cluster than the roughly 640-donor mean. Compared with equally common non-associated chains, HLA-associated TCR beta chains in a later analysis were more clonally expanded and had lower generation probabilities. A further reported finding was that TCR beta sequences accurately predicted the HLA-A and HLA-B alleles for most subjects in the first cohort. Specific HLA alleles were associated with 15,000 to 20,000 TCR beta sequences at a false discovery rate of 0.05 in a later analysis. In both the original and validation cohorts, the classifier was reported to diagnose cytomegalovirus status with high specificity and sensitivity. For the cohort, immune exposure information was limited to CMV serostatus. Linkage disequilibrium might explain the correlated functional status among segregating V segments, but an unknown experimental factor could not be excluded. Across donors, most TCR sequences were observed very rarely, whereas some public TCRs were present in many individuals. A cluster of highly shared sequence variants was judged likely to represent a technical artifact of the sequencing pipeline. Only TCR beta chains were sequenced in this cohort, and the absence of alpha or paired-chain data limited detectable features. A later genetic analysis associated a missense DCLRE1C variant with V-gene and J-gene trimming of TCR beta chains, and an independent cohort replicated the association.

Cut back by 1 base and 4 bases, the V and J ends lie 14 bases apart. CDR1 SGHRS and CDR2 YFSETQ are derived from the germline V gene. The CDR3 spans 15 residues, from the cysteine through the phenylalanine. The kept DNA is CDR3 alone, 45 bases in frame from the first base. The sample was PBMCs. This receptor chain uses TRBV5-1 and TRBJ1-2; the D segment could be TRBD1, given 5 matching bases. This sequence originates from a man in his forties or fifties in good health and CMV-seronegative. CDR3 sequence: CASSLSTGGGYGYTF. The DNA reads TGCGCCAGCAGCTTGAGTACGGGGGGAGGCTATGGCTACACCTTC.